The 12 T cell receptor beta chains in this list originate from one sample, sequenced in a study of blood T cells in healthy people across ages (dated by TCRdb to about 2015). Receptor amplification or capture employed 5' RACE. TCRdb names Illumina HiSeq 2500 as the instrument used. A second PCR of about 7 to 12 cycles was run with a J-beta primer mix and a sample-barcoded 5' primer. The public reads were quality trimmed at Q25 with fastp and then assembled into clones with MiXCR by TCRdb, keeping productive beta chains. Every entry covers one CDR3 protein and lists the most common genes and DNA from its rows. This sample is represented by roughly 830,000 distinct CDR3 sequences; around 68% of them were singletons. Clones ranked in the top ten supply 25% to 35% of the sample. The sample comprised blood. All receptors derive from a man aged 25-45 years in good health.

Here the CDR3 reads CASSPAGYNEQFF. CDR3 nucleotide sequence: TGTGCCAGCAGTCCCGCAGGCTACAATGAGCAGTTCTTC. The chain employs TRBV12-3 or TRBV12-4 and TRBJ2-1; unclear D gene. V lost 5 bases to trimming and J lost 3 bases, with 8 bases between them. This CDR3 has 13 amino acids.

The chain is built from TRBV4-3 and TRBJ2-1, with D possibly being TRBD1 (6 bases). Trimming took off 0 bases at V and 8 bases at J, with 17 bases between the two ends. CDR1 and CDR2 (germline): LGHNA, YSLEER. The CDR3 is 16 amino acids. The CDR3 sequence is CASSQEYGRGIDEQFF. For the CDR3, the DNA is TGCGCCAGCAGCCAAGAATACGGCAGGGGAATCGATGAGCAGTTCTTC.

Notes on this clonotype: One end of the junction fails to match germline, which may point to a read error. The gene calls are TRBV6-5 and TRBJ1-1, with D unclear. The CDR3 runs 13 residues. Germline assignment: CDR1 MNHEY and CDR2 SVGAGI. CDR3 loop: CASSIGVNNEAFF. The CDR3 nucleotides are TGTGCCAGCAGTATCGGGGTGAACAATGAAGCTTTCTTT.

In DNA form, the CDR3 reads TGCGCCAGCAGCCTCGCTGAGGGCGACACCGGGGAGCTGTTTTTT. The encoded protein is CASSLAEGDTGELFF. The chain employs TRBV5-1 and TRBJ2-2; TRBD2 is a possible D gene (5 bases). The CDR3 runs to 15 residues. The germline V and J ends were trimmed by 4 bases and 3 bases, with 13 bases remaining between them. Per germline, CDR1 SGHRS and CDR2 YFSETQ.

J is TRBJ2-3 and V is TRBV4-3, with 12 nucleotides matching TRBD2. The CDR3 is 16 amino acids. Germline CDR1 LGHNA, CDR2 YSLEER. With 3 bases clipped from V and 7 bases from J, the junction kept 8 bases outside the gene matches. The CDR3 is CASSQGPSGGAYTQYF. CDR3 DNA: TGCGCCAGCAGCCAGGGTCCTAGCGGGGGGGCCTATACGCAGTATTTT.

The chain joins TRBV18 to TRBJ2-3; 7 nucleotides match TRBD2. Per germline, CDR1 KGHSH and CDR2 LQKENI. There are 14 residues in the CDR3. The junction had 9 bases not matched to a gene; V was cut back by 6 bases and J by 6 bases. The CDR3, as DNA: TGTGCCAGCTCCCGGAGGCAGGGAGGGGATACGCAGTATTTT. Translation gives CASSRRQGGDTQYF.

This clonotype has a handful of counts. V is TRBV28 and J is TRBJ2-7; the D call may be TRBD1 or TRBD2 (5 bases each). CDR1 and CDR2 from the germline V gene are MDHEN and SYDVKM. The V and J ends lost 11 bases and 5 bases respectively, with 22 bases between them. CDR3 length: 14 residues. CDR3 region: CAAGRDGSVHEQYF. For the CDR3, the DNA is TGTGCCGCAGGTAGGGACGGAAGCGTGCACGAGCAGTACTTC.

This clonotype was recorded once. Here the CDR3 DNA reads TGTGCCAGCAGCGCCGGGACTAGCGGGGTGAGAGAGCAGTTCTTC. Its translation is CASSAGTSGVREQFF. The rearrangement uses TRBV7-9 and TRBJ2-1; 13 bases align to TRBD2. This CDR3 spans 15 amino acids. From germline, CDR1 is SEHNR and CDR2 FQNEAQ (reference sequence). The ends lost 5 bases at V and 10 bases at J; junction bases unmatched: 8. Variable domain in full (rest from reference TRBV7-9 and TRBJ2-1): DTGVSQNPRHKITKRGQNVTFRCDPISEHNRLYWYRQTLGQGPEFLTYFQNEAQLEKSRLLSDRFSAERPKGSFSTLEIQRTEQGDSAMYLCASSAGTSGVREQFFGPGTRLTVL.

The chain is built from TRBV7-8 and TRBJ2-5, with a weak D call TRBD1 (6 bases). The J call may be in error: the DNA end matches TRBJ2-7 better. Germline values: CDR1 SGHVS, CDR2 FQNEAQ. There are 14 residues in the CDR3. CDR3 nucleotides: TGTGCCAGCAGCCCTTTCGGGACAAACTACGAGCAGTACTTC. This translates into CASSPFGTNYEQYF.

The chain carries TRBV6-5 and TRBJ1-2; weak D call: TRBD1 (6 bases). The V gene's germline CDR1 is MNHEY and CDR2 SVGAGI. CDR3 length: 16 residues. Deletions cut 2 bases from V and 4 bases from J, with 17 bases between. The CDR3 DNA reads as TGTGCCAGCAGTTACATAGGGCCACAGGGCCCCTATGGCTACACCTTC. It is translated as CASSYIGPQGPYGYTF.

This clonotype has only a few counts. The chain employs TRBV29-1 and TRBJ2-3; D is undetermined. The germline CDR1 and CDR2 sequences are SQVTM and ANQGSEA. The V gene lost 7 bases and the J gene lost 7 bases, with 15 bases spanning the gap. This CDR3 spans 12 amino acids. Written as DNA, the CDR3 is TGCAGCGACGAAGTCCCCTGGAATACGCAGTATTTT. Its translation: CSDEVPWNTQYF.

The V gene is TRBV2, the J gene TRBJ2-3; TRBD2 matches at 14 bases. Germline values: CDR1 SNHLY, CDR2 FYNNEI. Trimming removed 6 bases from V and 1 base from J; junction bases left unmatched: 6. The CDR3 runs to 17 residues. The CDR3 nucleotides read TGTGCCAGCAGCGGACTAGCGGGGGGTTGGGGCACAGATACGCAGTATTTT. This gives the protein CASSGLAGGWGTDTQYF.